These T cell receptor beta chains were read from a single sample in a study of cytomegalovirus exposure and HLA in healthy donors. Repertoires were generated with immunoSEQ multiplex PCR, while TCRdb's copy carries only in-frame clones and drops some. Of around 85,000 clones in the sample, around 81% were seen once. The sample consisted of PBMCs. The receptors derive from a male donor in good health and CMV-seronegative. The CDR3 runs from the conserved cysteine through the conserved F or W. The order of the fields is V gene, D gene, CDR3 length, clone size, J gene, CDR3 protein, CDR3 DNA. The D gene is left open where the match is weak. Clone size is given for some rows only: seen once, a few or many times, or a class if the clone is expanded.

>TRBV2|TRBD1|15|-|TRBJ2-2
CASSAGDSYTGELFF
TGTGCCAGCAGTGCCGGGGACAGTTACACCGGGGAGCTGTTTTTT
>TRBV6-5|-|14|-|TRBJ2-7
CASSYSIAAYEQYF
TGTGCCAGCAGTTACTCCATAGCGGCCTACGAGCAGTACTTC
>TRBV10-3|TRBD1|13|-|TRBJ1-1
CAATRGGRTEAFF
TGTGCCGCCACGAGAGGGGGCCGGACTGAAGCTTTCTTT
>TRBV5-4|TRBD2|17|-|TRBJ2-1
CASSLGGVGVRGDEQFF
TGTGCCAGCAGCCTGGGGGGGGTAGGGGTTAGAGGGGATGAGCAGTTCTTC
>TRBV5-6|TRBD2|16|-|TRBJ2-3
CASSLGLAGGLLTQYF
TGTGCCAGCAGCTTAGGACTAGCGGGGGGCCTACTAACGCAGTATTTT
>TRBV7-6|TRBD2|14|-|TRBJ2-7
CASSPGTSGYEQYF
TGTGCCAGCAGCCCTGGGACTAGCGGGTACGAGCAGTACTTC
>TRBV7-2|-|15|once|TRBJ1-2
CASSLRKSENYGYTF
TGTGCCAGCAGCTTGCGCAAAAGTGAGAACTATGGCTACACCTTC
>TRBV4-3|-|15|-|TRBJ1-4
CASSQRPGINEKLFF
TGCGCCAGCAGCCAACGGCCGGGGATTAATGAAAAACTGTTTTTT
>TRBV7-3|TRBD1|15|-|TRBJ1-1
CASSLDRGTNTEAFF
TGTGCCAGCAGCTTGGACAGGGGCACGAACACTGAAGCTTTCTTT
>TRBV29-1|TRBD2|15|-|TRBJ2-7
CSVEGLAGGDYEQYF
TGCAGCGTTGAAGGGCTAGCGGGAGGCGACTACGAGCAGTACTTC
>TRBV7-9|-|13|-|TRBJ2-1
CASSLTPLNEQFF
TGTGCCAGCAGCTTAACTCCCCTCAATGAGCAGTTCTTC
>TRBV27|-|10|once|TRBJ2-7
CASGPYEQYF
TGTGCCAGCGGGCCCTACGAGCAGTACTTC
>TRBV28|TRBD2|15|-|TRBJ2-7
CASSLAGGGSYEQYF
TGTGCCAGCAGCCTAGCGGGAGGGGGCTCCTACGAGCAGTACTTC
>TRBV9|-|15|-|TRBJ1-6
CASSPVPGDNSPLHF
TGTGCCAGTTCCCCCGTGCCCGGGGATAATTCACCCCTCCACTTT
>TRBV4-1|TRBD1|16|-|TRBJ2-7
CASSSGGARFSYEQYF
TGCGCCAGCAGCTCAGGGGGAGCTAGGTTCTCCTACGAGCAGTACTTC
>TRBV7-7|TRBD1|15|once|TRBJ2-2
CASSATGGDTGELFF
TGTGCTAGCAGCGCGACAGGGGGAGACACCGGGGAGCTGTTTTTT
>TRBV7-9|TRBD1|14|once|TRBJ1-2
CSSSLTDGTGTDTF
TGTTCCAGCAGCTTAACCGATGGGACAGGAACTGACACCTTC
>TRBV30|TRBD1|15|-|TRBJ1-6
CAWSSGSGGVSPLHF
TGTGCCTGGAGTTCGGGGTCAGGGGGCGTCTCACCCCTCCACTTT